A single sample gave rise to the 14 T cell receptor beta chains below, sequenced in a study of T cell changes during pregnancy in multiple sclerosis. TCRdb keeps only in-frame clones here, not all; method: immunoSEQ multiplex PCR. The sample lists 69,000 or so clones, about 91% occurring once. Sequenced here: CD4+ T cells from peripheral blood mononuclear cells, sampled in the third trimester of pregnancy. These receptors all stem from a female donor in good health, enrolled as a control in a pregnancy study.

J is TRBJ2-3 and V is TRBV6-5; no reliable D call. The length of the CDR3 is 11 residues. Germline V lookup: CDR1 MNHEY, CDR2 SVGAGI. With 2 bases removed from V and 13 bases from J, the gap between germline ends came to 10 bases. CDR3 nucleotide sequence: TGTGCCAGCAGTTACAGTCATCTAGAGTATTTT. This codes for CASSYSHLEYF.

J is TRBJ1-2 and V is TRBV7-3, with D possibly being TRBD1 (5 bases). V lost 2 bases to trimming and J lost 6 bases, with 16 bases between them. The CDR3 is 15 residues long. CDR1 is SGHTA, CDR2 FQGTGA, per germline. The CDR3 spells CASSLDGGSRDGYTF. DNA of the CDR3: TGTGCCAGCAGCTTAGACGGGGGGAGTCGGGATGGCTACACCTTC.

The chain couples TRBV30 to TRBJ1-2, with D possibly being TRBD1 (6 bases). V gave up 2 bases and J gave up 2 bases, with 12 bases separating them. The CDR3 totals 14 residues. CDR1 and CDR2 from the germline V gene are GTSNPN and SVGIG (reference sequence). For the CDR3, the DNA is TGTGCCTGGAGTCTCGGGGGGCGCAACTATGGCTACACCTTC. Translating it yields CAWSLGGRNYGYTF.

The chain joins TRBV18 to TRBJ1-1; D is ambiguous. Germline loops: CDR1 KGHSH, CDR2 LQKENI. Trimming removed 2 bases at V and 1 base at J, with 14 bases between. There are 16 residues in the CDR3. The CDR3 loop reads CASSPWAARANTEAFF. DNA of the CDR3: TGTGCCAGCTCACCATGGGCAGCGAGGGCGAACACTGAAGCTTTCTTT.

The V call is TRBV29-1, the J call TRBJ2-2; tentative D call: TRBD2 (7 bases). Germline CDR1 is SQVTM and CDR2 is ANQGSEA. V was cut by 7 bases and J by 8 bases, with 11 bases left in between. This CDR3 has 11 residues. As DNA, the CDR3 is TGCAGCGCAGGGGAGGGAGGGGAGCTGTTTTTT. It yields the protein CSAGEGGELFF.

V usage is TRBV5-1 and J usage is TRBJ1-2; D may be TRBD1 (6 bases). This CDR3 comprises 16 residues. Between the trimmed V and J ends, which lost 0 bases and 3 bases, there was a span of 15 bases. CDR1 and CDR2 from the germline V gene are SGHRS and YFSETQ. The CDR3 reads CASSLEWGGPHYGYTF. CDR3 in DNA: TGCGCCAGCAGCTTGGAATGGGGGGGGCCCCACTATGGCTACACCTTC.

The J gene is TRBJ2-3, the V gene TRBV11-3, with 16 bases fitting TRBD2. The CDR3 loop spans 16 amino acids. The V gene end was trimmed by 3 bases and the J gene end by 5 bases; junction bases not matched to a gene: 2. The V gene's germline CDR1 is SGHNT and CDR2 YENEEA. The CDR3 nucleotides read TGTGCCAGCAGCTTCGGGACTAGCGGGGGGGTAGATACGCAGTATTTT. Its translation is CASSFGTSGGVDTQYF.

The V call is TRBV4-3, the J call TRBJ2-3, with a possible D match to TRBD1 (5 bases). Germline V lookup: CDR1 LGHNA, CDR2 YSLEER. V lost 4 bases and J 11 bases, leaving 16 bases between the germline ends. CDR3 length: 13 amino acids. DNA for the CDR3: TGCGCCAGCAGCCGGACACTTTATACGGAGCAGTATTTT. It translates to CASSRTLYTEQYF.

The CDR3 loop is CASSLTRENTEAFF. In DNA, the CDR3 is TGTGCCAGCAGCTTAACCAGGGAGAACACTGAAGCTTTCTTT. The V gene is TRBV7-3, the J gene TRBJ1-1; possible D gene TRBD1, 5 bases. The CDR3 has 14 amino acids. CDR1 and CDR2 (germline): SGHTA, FQGTGA. Trimming pared 0 bases from V and 1 base from J, leaving 6 bases between.

This clone was detected a few times. The CDR3 sequence is CASSLVDSLNSPLHF. CDR3 nucleotide sequence: TGTGCCAGCAGCTTAGTCGACAGCCTAAATTCACCCCTCCACTTT. J is TRBJ1-6 and V is TRBV5-8; D perhaps matches TRBD1 (5 bases). Germline lookup yields CDR1 SGHTS and CDR2 YDEGEE. Trimming stripped 2 bases from V and 7 bases from J, with 13 bases between. This CDR3 spans 15 amino acids.

This clone was counted a single time. The chain uses TRBV18 and TRBJ1-2; TRBD1 aligns across 7 bases. J was trimmed by 8 bases and V by 2 bases; bases with no gene match: 5. The length of the CDR3 is 13 residues. Germline assignment: CDR1 KGHSH and CDR2 LQKENI. CDR3 residues: CASSPESGGGYTF. The CDR3, as DNA: TGTGCCAGCTCACCAGAGTCAGGGGGAGGCTACACCTTC. Full variable domain (rest looked up from reference TRBV18 and TRBJ1-2): NAGVMQNPRHLVRRRGQEARLRCSPMKGHSHVYWYRQLPEEGLKFMVYLQKENIIDESGMPKERFSAEFPKEGPSILRIQQVVRGDSAAYFCASSPESGGGYTFGSGTRLTVV.

This chain links TRBV6-5 with TRBJ1-4; no clear D gene. The CDR3 contains 15 residues. The V gene's germline CDR1 is MNHEY and CDR2 SVGAGI. Trimming removed 6 bases from V and 7 bases from J, with 18 bases in between. This CDR3 is CASRPDTVKLEKLFF. DNA of the CDR3: TGTGCCAGCAGGCCCGACACGGTCAAGCTTGAAAAACTGTTTTTT.

J is TRBJ1-1 and V is TRBV19; 7 positions match TRBD1. The germline V gene has CDR1 LNHDA and CDR2 SQIVND (reference sequence). The CDR3 covers 14 residues. The V and J ends lost 7 bases and 3 bases, in that order; junction bases with no gene match: 8. The CDR3 coding sequence is TGTGCCAGTACTTCAGACAGGGCGGACACTGAAGCTTTCTTT. Translating it yields CASTSDRADTEAFF.

The rearrangement links TRBV11-3 to TRBJ2-7, with D possibly matching TRBD1 (5 bases). V was clipped by 5 bases and J by 2 bases, with 10 bases between them. Germline CDR1 and CDR2: SGHNT and YENEEA. The CDR3 is made up of 13 amino acids. The CDR3 DNA reads TGTGCCAGCAGCCCGGGCAGGGCCTACGAGCAGTACTTC. Translation: CASSPGRAYEQYF.